The entry that follows covers one TCR beta chain sequence. This clonotype has only a few counts. Its antigen is not yet known. Base quality data are lacking; no much larger clone is found one base away. This record comes from a study of T cell repertoires in cytomegalovirus infection (dated by TCRdb to about 2019). Study-wide context: Alongside well-studied HLA-B-restricted epitopes, the peptide stimulations were aimed at recently identified HLA-C-restricted CMV epitopes, whose presentation resists viral immunomodulation. The HLA type of each donor mattered for the analysis, because public TCR beta signatures pointed to carriage of CMV infection along with the matching HLA type. Points the paper makes about the study in general: The ex vivo response was dominated by HLA-C-restricted CMV-specific TCR beta clonotypes, which also provided the single most frequent clonotype in two of eight donors. In both this cohort and an independent cohort of over 350 donors, the cumulative frequency of public TCR beta family members distinguished carriers of CMV infection plus the relevant HLA type.

Sequenced on an Illumina HiSeq 1500. TCRdb reran the public reads through fastp at Q25 and MiXCR, keeping productive beta chains. Identical CDR3 protein sequences are pooled into one entry, listed with their most common genes and DNA. The sample table holds around 750,000 distinct CDR3 sequences, of which 30% to 35% were seen once. The biggest ten clones account for around 12% of the sample. The sample's treatment or condition label, in plain terms: in vitro stimulation with specific CMV peptide epitopes to enrich CMV-specific T cells. The TCR comes from a human donor in good health (CMV status not recorded). Some clones in this sample may be carry-over from other donors' samples. The source material was cultured CD8+ T cells from PBMCs, sampled from culture after CMV antigen stimulation.

The CDR3 protein: CASSIASPYSIGDTEAFF. The DNA sequence follows: TGTGCCAGTAGTATAGCCTCCCCTTATTCGATTGGGGACACTGAAGCTTTCTTT. The V gene is TRBV19 and the J gene is TRBJ1-1; no D gene can be assigned with confidence. From the germline V gene (reference sequence), CDR1 is LNHDA and CDR2 is SQIVND. The CDR3 holds 18 amino acids from the cysteine to the phenylalanine. The CDR3 DNA has 54 bases and is translated from base 1. V gives up 1 base and J gives up 3 bases, and the segment between their germline ends measures 21 bases.